This T cell receptor beta chain is from a study of blood T cell repertoires in COVID-19. The CDR3 runs to 15 residues. Germline CDR1 reads MGHDK; CDR2 reads SYGVNS. V lost 4 bases to trimming and J lost 7 bases; unmatched junction nucleotides: 7. Authors' methods: From reference gene primer amplification, estimates of nucleated cell counts were derived. Sequencing used immunoSEQ multiplex PCR; TCRdb keeps in-frame clones, though not all of them. The DNA was the basis for D and trimming; V, J and clone size are from that table. The sample consists of about 120,000 clones, about nine tenths of them appearing once.

The receptor was isolated from a woman between 65 and 79 years old with acute or convalescent COVID-19. The chain carries TRBV25-1 and TRBJ2-5; 12 bases fit TRBD2. The sample taken for sequencing was peripheral blood. CDR3 nucleotides: TGTGCCAGCAGTGGACTAGCGGGGGACAAGGTGACCCAGTACTTC. Its translation is CASSGLAGDKVTQYF.